The sequence of this T cell receptor (beta chain) was determined in a study of monozygotic twins with inflammatory bowel disease (dated by TCRdb to the late 2010s). Background for the entire study: A total of approximately 30 monozygotic twin pairs were included in the full study, comprising nine German pairs (four IBD-concordant, five IBD-discordant) and 19 IBD-discordant Danish pairs. Each individual had, on average, about 151 000 unique TCRalpha sequences and 181 000 unique TCRbeta sequences available for analysis. The search for disease-associated traits relied mainly on comparing IBD patients with their genetically identical healthy co-twins within discordant pairs.

A roughly 2.5 ml peripheral blood sample was drawn into PAXgene tubes per donor and stored at -80°C. Without T cell sorting, total RNA was isolated from whole blood using the PAXgene blood miRNA kit on an automated QIAcube. Peripheral blood from monozygotic twin pairs who were concordant or discordant for inflammatory bowel disease underwent deep TCRalpha and TCRbeta repertoire profiling using unique molecular barcoding. Smoking habits were recorded for all twin pairs, with individuals classified as current, former or never smokers. Library generation was performed with 5' RACE. The input for every TCR library was roughly 3.5 ug of total RNA. For each sample, cDNA synthesis was carried out in eight separate reactions using SMARTScribe reverse transcriptase. During cDNA synthesis, unique molecular identifiers containing a 6-nucleotide sample barcode were introduced by template switching. TCRalpha and TCRbeta cDNA was amplified in two nested PCRs of roughly 17 and 9 cycles, and bead purification was carried out after each PCR. Before amplification, the cDNA was both treated with uracil DNA-glycosylase and purified with the QIAquick PCR purification kit. The second PCR added Illumina TruSeq-compatible adapters along with sample-specific barcodes. Library quality and concentration were checked on TapeStation and Qubit, and libraries were pooled at about 5 ng each. The pooled libraries were sequenced with 2 x 100 bp reads and custom sequencing primers on an Illumina HiSeq2500 single-index Rapid Run. On the study's bioinformatics: MiGEC version 1.2.6 was used for UMI-based consensus assembly, which corrected PCR and sequencing errors. V(D)J alignment, clonotype assembly and CDR3 extraction were performed with MiXCR version 2.1.1. Gene usage, clonotype sharing and MAIT/NKT TCR abundance were normalised by analysing the top 1000, 10 000 and 20 000 clonotypes per sample. After downsampling to 27 000 UMIs, diversity was calculated as the inverse Simpson index using the vegan R package. Paired Mann-Whitney U tests were applied to discordant twin pairs, and Benjamini-Hochberg correction was used for multiple testing. The reads underwent TCRdb reprocessing, giving one record for each CDR3 protein sequence and no DNA. TCRdb assigned the V and J calls; the authors' analysis was not used. The sample table holds a few hundred thousand distinct CDR3 sequences. The top ten clones comprise about 2.5% of the sample.

Study-level results and caveats: The results gave no support for a single strong signal or clonotype linked to IBD. Distinction between different T cell subtypes could not be achieved in the analysis. Fewer clonotypes were shared with other individuals by IBD patients than by healthy twins, most markedly in patients showing signs of disease activity. Repertoire similarity did not differ between concordant and discordant twins, which could be due to limited statistical power. Differing immunosuppressive treatments among patients may have added background noise and inter-individual variability to the repertoires. TCRbeta repertoire diversity, by inverse Simpson index, was decreased in IBD patients compared with their healthy co-twins.

Concerning this clonotype itself: Its antigen is not yet known.

The germline V gene encodes CDR1 MNHEY and CDR2 SVGEGT. The CDR3 spans 14 residues, from the cysteine through the phenylalanine. No nucleotide data were recorded. The rearranged chain carries TRBV6-2 or TRBV6-3 and TRBJ1-5; TCRdb's D gene call, TRBD1, goes unchecked for lack of DNA. Sequences were obtained from blood. This receptor was identified in a human donor with ulcerative colitis or Crohn's disease, or a healthy co-twin of an affected twin (not recorded which). The CDR3 in this case is CASRQGNSNQPQHF.